A selection of T cell receptor beta chains follows, all from one sample in a study of response to subunit inactivated influenza vaccine. TCRdb redid the calling of the RT-PCR reads with MiXCR, one entry per CDR3 protein. The sample carries hundreds of thousands of distinct CDR3 sequences, about 14% recorded once. Source: PBMCs from blood, taken roughly 15 days before vaccination. All receptors come from a man aged 45-65 years who received an inactivated influenza vaccine. CDR3s include the opening cysteine and the closing phenylalanine or tryptophan. A D gene is named only where the DNA matches it firmly. Size values are once, few and many counts, or a class for expanded clones, and some rows have none.

size	V	J	D	DNA	CDR3
.	TRBV10-1	TRBJ2-3	TRBD1	TGCGCCAGCAGTGAGTTCTCAGGGGGCGGCTCGACAGATACGCAGTATTTT	CASSEFSGGGSTDTQYF
.	TRBV7-2	TRBJ2-5	.	TGTGCCAGCAGCCTCGCATCAGGGATTCGGGAGACCCAGTACTTC	CASSLASGIRETQYF
.	TRBV11-1	TRBJ2-1	.	TGTGCCAGCAGAGGCGACAAGTACAATGAGCAGTTCTTC	CASRGDKYNEQFF
.	TRBV18	TRBJ1-5	.	TGTGCCAGCCAGGGGCAGCCTCCCAATCAGCCCCAGCATTTT	CASQGQPPNQPQHF
few	TRBV12-3/TRBV12-4	TRBJ2-3	TRBD2	TGTGCCAGCAACGGGGCTAGCGGGGAAGATACGCAGTATTTT	CASNGASGEDTQYF
.	TRBV7-2	TRBJ2-1	.	TGTGCCAGCAGCTTAGATATGAATGAGCAGTTCTTC	CASSLDMNEQFF
.	TRBV5-6	TRBJ2-1	TRBD2	TGTGCCAGCAGCTTCCGGCGGGGGGGCAGAGATGAGCAGTTCTTC	CASSFRRGGRDEQFF
many	TRBV7-2	TRBJ1-4	.	TGTGCCAGCAGCTTAGATTTGGTCGCAACTAATGAAAAACTGTTTTTT	CASSLDLVATNEKLFF
many	TRBV20-1	TRBJ1-2	.	TGCAGTGCCTCCACCCTTAACTATGGCTACACCTTC	CSASTLNYGYTF
.	TRBV12-3/TRBV12-4	TRBJ2-3	.	TGTGCCAGCAGCACCGACCCAACTTACACAGATACGCAGTATTTT	CASSTDPTYTDTQYF
few	TRBV11-1	TRBJ1-2	.	TGTGCCAGCAGGCCGGGCCCATTAGTTTCTGCTAACTATGGCTACACCTTC	CASRPGPLVSANYGYTF
few	TRBV20-1	TRBJ2-1	TRBD2	TGCAGTGCTAGGAGTCTAGCGGGGGGGCCCGGTGAGCAGTTCTTC	CSARSLAGGPGEQFF
few	TRBV28	TRBJ2-5	.	TGTGCCAGCAGTTTCCCCCCACGGACCCAAGAGACCCAGTACTTC	CASSFPPRTQETQYF
.	TRBV6-5	TRBJ2-3	.	TGTGCCAGCAGTTACTCGGCGGGGTCATCTGATACGCAGTATTTT	CASSYSAGSSDTQYF
.	TRBV20-1	TRBJ2-7	TRBD2	TGCAGTGCTAGAGTCGGGGGGAGAACTAGCGGGGGGTACGAGCAGTACTTC	CSARVGGRTSGGYEQYF
many	TRBV15	TRBJ2-3	.	TGTGCCACCAGCAGAGATCTCCAGGGAACAGATACGCAGTATTTT	CATSRDLQGTDTQYF
.	TRBV11-2	TRBJ2-3	.	TGTGCCAGCAGCTTAGACGTAGCGGATTCAGTAGATACGCAGTATTTT	CASSLDVADSVDTQYF
.	TRBV2	TRBJ1-2	TRBD1	TGTGCCAGCAGTTTGACAGGGGAGGGCTATGGCTACACCTTC	CASSLTGEGYGYTF
few	TRBV5-1	TRBJ2-7	TRBD1	TGCGCCAGCAGCCCCCGGCCGGGACAGAGCTACGAGCAGTACTTC	CASSPRPGQSYEQYF
many	TRBV6-5	TRBJ1-2	TRBD1	TGTGCCAGCAGTTACTCGGGACAGGGGGCTCGAGGCTACACCTTC	CASSYSGQGARGYTF
few	TRBV11-2	TRBJ2-1	TRBD1	TGTGCCAGCAGCCGCCACAGGGGCCAAGGGTATGAGCAGTTCTTC	CASSRHRGQGYEQFF
.	TRBV4-2	TRBJ1-2	.	TGTGCCAGCAGACCTGGGACGGCCCGCTATGGCTACACCTTC	CASRPGTARYGYTF
.	TRBV30	TRBJ2-5	TRBD2	TGTGCCTGGAGTGTACTGCTAGCGGGAGAGACCCAGTACTTC	CAWSVLLAGETQYF
many	TRBV5-1	TRBJ2-7	TRBD2	TGCGCCAGCAGCTTGGTTGCTAGCGGGGGCCTCACTTCCTACGAGCAGTACTTC	CASSLVASGGLTSYEQYF
many	TRBV27	TRBJ2-2	.	TGTGCCAGCAGTTTGCAGGGGTACGGGGAGCTGTTTTTT	CASSLQGYGELFF
.	TRBV12-3/TRBV12-4	TRBJ2-1	TRBD2	TGTGCCAGCAGTTTTGAGTCTAGCGGGAGGGCTGCGTTCTTC	CASSFESSGRAAFF
.	TRBV20-1	TRBJ1-6	.	TGCAGTGCCAGCTGGGGTTCGAGTTCACCCCTCCACTTT	CSASWGSSSPLHF
.	TRBV7-3	TRBJ1-1	.	TGTGCCAGCAGCACACAGGCTCGTGGAACTGAAGCTTTCTTT	CASSTQARGTEAFF